The clone carrying this TCR beta chain was seen just once. The CDR3 loop spans 18 amino acids. Trimming cost V 5 bases and J 5 bases; bases outside gene matches: 16. Germline V gene sequence: CDR1 PRHDT, CDR2 FYEKMQ (reference sequence). TCRdb's table, derived via immunoSEQ multiplex PCR, lists solely in-frame clones and lacks some. The sample consists of about 50,000 clones, about 89% of them appearing once. The data belong to a study of blood T cell repertoires in COVID-19. The receptor was derived from a human donor in a cohort sampled during active COVID-19. Sequencing used peripheral blood. The rearrangement links TRBV13 to TRBJ1-4, with 8 bases that match TRBD1. The CDR3 spells CASSPGVRQGTVNEKLFF. The CDR3 DNA reads TGTGCCAGCAGCCCAGGCGTGCGACAGGGGACTGTAAATGAAAAACTGTTTTTT.